Listed below are T cell receptor beta chains from one sample, sequenced in a study of blood T cell repertoires in COVID-19. The method was immunoSEQ multiplex PCR; TCRdb's version includes in-frame clones alone and lacks a portion of them. The sample carries some 190,000 clones, roughly 80% recorded once. The sample taken for sequencing was peripheral blood. These receptors originate from a man in his fifties or sixties with acute or convalescent COVID-19. Both conserved end residues are part of each CDR3. A D gene is named only where the DNA matches it firmly. The size entry is marked missing in some rows and otherwise reads once, few, many or a size class.

D gene,J gene,V gene,clone size,CDR3 protein,CDR3 DNA
TRBD2,TRBJ2-7,TRBV6-5,.,CASSVTSGYEQYF,TGTGCCAGCAGCGTGACTAGCGGCTACGAGCAGTACTTC
TRBD1,TRBJ2-1,TRBV19,.,CASSIPDRVSYNEQFF,TGTGCCAGTAGTATCCCCGACAGGGTATCCTACAATGAGCAGTTCTTC
TRBD2,TRBJ2-3,TRBV6-5,.,CASSTPGTSGNQQYF,TGTGCCAGCAGTACCCCCGGGACTAGCGGGAATCAGCAGTATTTT
TRBD1,TRBJ1-4,TRBV30,.,CAGNRQGRGKLFF,TGTGCCGGAAACCGACAGGGCCGGGGAAAACTGTTTTTT
TRBD1,TRBJ1-2,TRBV19,once,CASSIDPTGGFYGYTF,TGTGCCAGTAGTATAGATCCGACAGGGGGCTTCTATGGCTACACCTTC
TRBD1,TRBJ1-3,TRBV4-1,.,CASSQTGAGGFGNTIYF,TGCGCCAGCAGCCAAACAGGGGCCGGCGGGTTTGGAAACACCATATATTTT
.,TRBJ2-1,TRBV4-2,.,CASSQGNQGSSYNEQFF,TGTGCCAGCAGCCAAGGGAATCAGGGAAGCTCCTACAATGAGCAGTTCTTC
TRBD1,TRBJ1-6,TRBV2,few,CASRPGTGSSPLHF,TGTGCCAGCAGACCTGGGACAGGGAGTTCACCCCTCCACTTT
.,TRBJ1-1,TRBV3-1/TRBV3-2,few,CASSHTDILNTEAFF,TGTGCCAGCAGCCACACGGACATATTGAACACTGAAGCTTTCTTT
TRBD1,TRBJ1-6,TRBV28,.,CASSLPTGSPLHF,TGTGCCAGCAGTTTGCCGACAGGGTCACCCCTCCACTTT
.,TRBJ1-2,TRBV7-2,.,CASSGGVTYGYTF,TGTGCCAGCAGCGGCGGGGTGACTTATGGCTACACCTTC